This entry lists 10 T cell receptor beta chains sequenced from one sample in a study of T-cell reconstitution after alpha-beta-depleted transplantation in children. TCRbeta library construction was performed incorporating unique molecular identifiers. MiXCR, applied by TCRdb to the PCR reads, yields one record per CDR3 protein. The sample holds approximately 97,000 distinct CDR3 sequences, about 7.5% seen once. This specimen consisted of PBMCs, obtained before TCRalphabeta/CD19-depleted stem cell transplant. The source of these receptors is a boy aged 2 to 10 with acute lymphoblastic leukemia, due to receive a stem cell transplant.

This clonotype was seen a few times. The chain combines TRBV18 with TRBJ1-4; D is undetermined. The CDR3 consists of 17 residues. Trimming shortened V by 1 base and J by 0 bases, and 12 bases separated the two germline ends. Germline values: CDR1 KGHSH, CDR2 LQKENI. CDR3 protein: CASSPRSQRATNEKLFF. The CDR3 coding sequence is TGTGCCAGCTCACCACGTTCACAGCGAGCAACTAATGAAAAACTGTTTTTT.

This clonotype appeared a few times. The rearrangement joins TRBV5-4 to TRBJ2-5; weak D call: TRBD2 (6 bases). Germline CDR1 SGHNT, CDR2 YYREEE (reference sequence). The CDR3 has 14 amino acids. The V and J ends lost 0 bases and 4 bases respectively, with 10 bases between them. The CDR3 loop reads CASSLGGVRETQYF. For the CDR3, the DNA is TGTGCCAGCAGCTTGGGCGGGGTTCGAGAGACCCAGTACTTC. The full variable domain, in which reference TRBV5-4 and TRBJ2-5 provide the parts outside the CDR3, is ETGVTQSPTHLIKTRGQQVTLRCSSQSGHNTVSWYQQALGQGPQFIFQYYREEENGRGNFPPRFSGLQFPNYSSELNVNALELDDSALYLCASSLGGVRETQYFGPGTRLLVL.

In this sample, this clonotype turned up many times. The gene calls are TRBV6-1 and TRBJ2-7; the match to TRBD1 covers 7 bases. Trimming cost V 4 bases and J 0 bases; bases outside gene matches: 3. CDR1 and CDR2 from the germline V gene are MNHNS and SASEGT. CDR3 length: 14 amino acids. CDR3 in amino acids: CASSGRGSSYEQYF. CDR3 nucleotides: TGTGCCAGCAGTGGCAGGGGGAGCTCCTACGAGCAGTACTTC.

This clonotype has a count of ten or more. The CDR3, as DNA: TGTGCCAGCAGCCAAGATTGGAGACCGCCCTACGAGCAGTACTTC. Translating it yields CASSQDWRPPYEQYF. The chain links TRBV3-1 to TRBJ2-7, with no clear D. The V end lost 0 bases, the J end lost 2 bases, and 11 bases lay between the germline ends. Germline lookup yields CDR1 LGHDT and CDR2 YNNKEL (reference sequence). The CDR3 is made up of 15 amino acids.

This clonotype was detected many times. The rearrangement links TRBV20-1 to TRBJ2-3; D not resolved. V dropped 3 bases and J dropped 0 bases, with 4 bases sitting between them. The CDR3 spans 12 residues. Germline-derived CDR1 and CDR2 are DFQATT and SNEGSKA (reference sequence). The CDR3 DNA follows: TGCAGTGCTAGCGGGAGCACAGATACGCAGTATTTT. Translated: CSASGSTDTQYF.

CDR3 loop: CASKERGGTETQYF. For the CDR3, the DNA is TGTGCCAGCAAGGAGCGGGGGGGCACGGAGACCCAGTACTTC. The J gene is TRBJ2-5, the V gene TRBV2; 10 nucleotides align to TRBD2. V was pared by 7 bases and J by 5 bases, with 7 bases of the junction left unmatched. Germline CDR1 reads SNHLY; CDR2 reads FYNNEI. CDR3 size: 14 residues. The entire variable domain, with the rest obtained from reference TRBV2 and TRBJ2-5, is as follows: EPEVTQTPSHQVTQMGQEVILRCVPISNHLYFYWYRQILGQKVEFLVSFYNNEISEKSEIFDDQFSVERPDGSNFTLKIRSTKLEDSAMYFCASKERGGTETQYFGPGTRLLVL.

In its sample, this clonotype was seen a few times. The chain has TRBV20-1 and TRBJ2-6; D is unresolved. The V end lost 0 bases, the J end lost 2 bases, and 14 bases lay between the germline ends. The CDR3 sequence is 17 residues long. Germline V gene sequence: CDR1 DFQATT, CDR2 SNEGSKA (reference sequence). CDR3 amino acids: CSARDIPGFAGANVLTF. Here the CDR3 DNA reads TGCAGTGCTAGAGATATTCCGGGCTTCGCTGGGGCCAACGTCCTGACTTTC.

This clonotype was seen at least ten times. This chain joins TRBV20-1 and TRBJ1-5; 8 bases match TRBD1. V dropped 1 base and J dropped 7; count of bases not matched to a gene: 12. CDR1 and CDR2 (germline): DFQATT, SNEGSKA (reference sequence). The CDR3 runs 16 residues. CDR3 sequence (DNA): TGCAGTGCTAGAGGGACAGGGCAGGGTTTTGCGCAGCCCCAGCATTTT. Translation gives CSARGTGQGFAQPQHF.

The CDR3 DNA reads as TGTGCCAGCAGTTTATGGCCCGGGGGGGCCGAGACCCAGTACTTC. Residues: CASSLWPGGAETQYF. J is TRBJ2-5 and V is TRBV27; 8 bases line up with TRBD2. Trimming at V came to 1 base and at J to 5 bases, leaving 6 bases not matched to a gene. Germline V CDR1 and CDR2: MNHEY, SMNVEV (reference sequence). The CDR3 has 15 residues.

This clonotype was found many times. The chain has TRBV20-1 and TRBJ2-3; TRBD1 or TRBD2 may be the D gene (5 bases each). Trimming took 7 bases from V and 9 from J, leaving 20 bases between them. Germline assignment: CDR1 DFQATT and CDR2 SNEGSKA (reference sequence). This CDR3 region has 13 residues. CDR3 DNA: TGCAGTGGGGGAGACTTGGGAAGACAGACGCAGTATTTT. Residues: CSGGDLGRQTQYF.